The 19 T cell receptor beta chains in this list originate from one sample, sequenced in a study of blood T cell repertoires in COVID-19. Assay used: immunoSEQ multiplex PCR; TCRdb lists only in-frame clones, some missing. The data contain approximately 220,000 clones, about four fifths of them seen just once; the ten biggest clones take up about 2.3%. Sequenced: peripheral blood. The receptors derive from a woman in her thirties or forties with active or convalescent COVID-19.

The chain employs TRBV4-3 and TRBJ1-6; 7 bases map to TRBD1. The CDR3 is made up of 16 amino acids. Trimming removed 4 bases from V and 4 bases from J; junction bases left unmatched: 7. Per germline, CDR1 LGHNA and CDR2 YSLEER. CDR3 amino acids: CASSLNPGQYNSPLHF. The CDR3 nucleotides read TGCGCCAGCAGCCTGAACCCGGGACAGTATAATTCACCCCTCCACTTT.

With regard to this clone: One end of the junction fails to match germline, which may point to a read error. The rearrangement links TRBV7-9 to TRBJ1-1; 7 bases line up with TRBD1. Germline assignment: CDR1 SEHNR and CDR2 FQNEAQ (reference sequence). The CDR3 loop spans 12 amino acids. CDR3 protein: CASSLSPTTGSF. CDR3 coding DNA: TGTGCCAGCAGCTTGTCGCCCACGACAGGGTCATTT.

The chain couples TRBV13 to TRBJ2-3; 8 nucleotides line up with TRBD1. The CDR3 has 15 amino acids. Germline V CDR1 and CDR2: PRHDT, FYEKMQ (reference sequence). V was clipped by 4 bases and J by 2 bases; unmatched bases: 5. The chain's CDR3 is CASSYGTGPTDTQYF. The CDR3, as DNA: TGTGCCAGCAGCTACGGGACAGGACCCACAGATACGCAGTATTTT.

The table lists this clone with many counts. This chain uses TRBV19 with TRBJ1-2; D perhaps matches TRBD1 (5 bases). CDR3 length: 13 amino acids. Germline V lookup: CDR1 LNHDA, CDR2 SQIVND (reference sequence). V lost 7 bases and J lost 3, with 12 bases in between. CDR3 sequence: CASKAGPDYGYTF. The CDR3 DNA follows: TGTGCCAGTAAAGCAGGGCCTGACTATGGCTACACCTTC.

V gene TRBV3-1 (or the pseudogene TRBV3-2) combines with J gene TRBJ2-3; 9 bases agree with TRBD1. Trimming took 2 bases from V and 2 from J; bases not matched to a gene: 5. The germline gives CDR1 LGHDT, CDR2 YNNKEL (reference sequence). The CDR3 is 16 amino acids. The CDR3: CASSQRGQGDTDTQYF. The CDR3 nucleotides read TGTGCCAGCAGCCAACGGGGACAGGGAGACACAGATACGCAGTATTTT.

V gene TRBV2 combines with J gene TRBJ2-3; 11 bases fit TRBD2. Germline V gene lookup returns CDR1 SNHLY and CDR2 FYNNEI. CDR3 length equals 15 residues. Unmatched junction bases numbered 6, after V lost 7 bases and J lost 3 bases. Here the CDR3 DNA reads TGTGCCAGCACTGTACTAGCGGGAGTAACAGATACGCAGTATTTT. Its translation is CASTVLAGVTDTQYF.

This rearrangement joins TRBV24-1 to TRBJ1-1; D remains ambiguous. This CDR3 spans 14 amino acids. The V and J ends lost 4 bases and 1 base respectively, with 9 bases between them. CDR1 is KGHDR, CDR2 SFDVKD, per germline. CDR3 sequence: CATSEPGRNTEAFF. CDR3 nucleotide sequence: TGTGCCACCAGTGAGCCGGGGAGGAACACTGAAGCTTTCTTT.

V gene TRBV6-5 combines with J gene TRBJ2-5; D remains ambiguous. The CDR3 consists of 13 residues. The V end was cut by 6 bases, the J end by 5 bases, with 13 bases between. Germline CDR1 reads MNHEY; CDR2 reads SVGAGI. In DNA form, the CDR3 reads TGTGCCAGCAGCAACCTTAGAGTCGAGACCCAGTACTTC. It translates to CASSNLRVETQYF.

Sample share makes this clone medium-sized (0.01 to 0.1%). This chain uses TRBV7-2 with TRBJ1-6; 7 nucleotides match TRBD1. Germline trimming cut 1 base from V and 7 bases from J; bases unmatched to any gene: 7. Germline assignment: CDR1 SGHTA and CDR2 FQGNSA. This CDR3 spans 16 amino acids. The CDR3 DNA reads TGTGCCAGCAGCTTAGGGTCCTGGGACAGAAATTCACCCCTCCACTTT. It is translated as CASSLGSWDRNSPLHF.

This clone was seen only once. The V call is TRBV19, the J call TRBJ1-5, with TRBD1 matching 9 bases. The CDR3 totals 16 residues. CDR1 and CDR2 (germline): LNHDA, SQIVND (reference sequence). V was pared by 4 bases and J by 2 bases, with 6 bases of the junction left unmatched. The CDR3 coding sequence is TGTGCCAGTAGTACCGGGGACAGGGTGGGCAATCAGCCCCAGCATTTT. Protein product: CASSTGDRVGNQPQHF. Complete variable domain (other parts from reference TRBV19 and TRBJ1-5): DGGITQSPKYLFRKEGQNVTLSCEQNLNHDAMYWYRQDPGQGLRLIYYSQIVNDFQKGDIAEGYSVSREKKESFPLTVTSAQKNPTAFYLCASSTGDRVGNQPQHFGDGTRLSIL.

CDR3 residues: CASSQAGFNEKLFF. DNA of the CDR3: TGTGCCAGCAGCCAAGCGGGGTTTAATGAAAAACTGTTTTTT. This rearrangement joins TRBV3-1 (or the pseudogene TRBV3-2) to TRBJ1-4; no clear D. V was pared by 1 base and J by 4 bases, with 7 bases between. CDR1 is LGHDT and CDR2 is YNNKEL in the germline V gene (reference sequence). The CDR3 loop spans 14 amino acids.

This chain links TRBV2 with TRBJ1-1; D unclear. CDR3 length: 13 amino acids. Between the trimmed V and J ends, which lost 7 bases and 2 bases, there was a span of 11 bases. Germline V gene lookup returns CDR1 SNHLY and CDR2 FYNNEI. In DNA form, the CDR3 reads TGTGCCAGCAATGGGCAGGTAAACACTGAAGCTTTCTTT. As protein: CASNGQVNTEAFF.

The V and J genes are TRBV19 and TRBJ1-1, with 7 bases lining up with TRBD1. CDR3 size: 14 residues. Germline V lookup: CDR1 LNHDA, CDR2 SQIVND (reference sequence). V dropped 3 bases and J dropped 4; count of bases not matched to a gene: 5. CDR3 region: CASSMGSGGTEAFF. The CDR3, as DNA: TGTGCCAGTAGTATGGGTTCAGGGGGCACTGAAGCTTTCTTT.

The chain has TRBV4-3 and TRBJ1-5; a possible D gene is TRBD1 (5 bases). Looked up from germline, CDR1 is LGHNA and CDR2 is YSLEER. CDR3 length: 16 residues. V lost 1 base and J lost 1, with 11 bases in between. In nucleotides, the CDR3 is TGCGCCAGCAGCCAAGGAACAGGACTAAGCAATCAGCCCCAGCATTTT. It is translated as CASSQGTGLSNQPQHF.

The chain combines TRBV2 with TRBJ1-2; D not resolved. V lost 2 bases, J lost 5 bases, and 15 bases lay in between. The CDR3 is made up of 15 amino acids. Per germline, CDR1 SNHLY and CDR2 FYNNEI. The DNA of the CDR3 is TGTGCCAGCAGTGAACTTTTTGAGTGGTGGTATGGCTACACCTTC. Translated: CASSELFEWWYGYTF.

The chain uses TRBV11-3 and TRBJ2-5, with a weak D call TRBD1 (6 bases). CDR1 SGHNT and CDR2 YENEEA come from the germline V gene. Trimming stripped 0 bases from V and 6 bases from J, with 14 bases between. The CDR3 has 15 residues. The CDR3 nucleotides are TGTGCCAGCAGCTTAGATTCCCCCAGGGGCCAGACCCAGTACTTC. Protein: CASSLDSPRGQTQYF. The whole variable domain, filled in from reference TRBV11-3 and TRBJ2-5, reads EAGVVQSPRYKIIEKKQPVAFWCNPISGHNTLYWYLQNLGQGPELLIRYENEEAVDDSQLPKDRFSAERLKGVDSTLKIQPAELGDSAVYLCASSLDSPRGQTQYFGPGTRLLVL.

This chain links TRBV30 with TRBJ1-6, with D unclear. The CDR3 consists of 15 residues. Trimming took 4 bases from V and 0 from J, leaving 10 bases between them. Germline V gene sequence: CDR1 GTSNPN, CDR2 SVGIG (reference sequence). The CDR3, as DNA: TGTGCCTGGAATCTCCTAAGCTCCTATAATTCACCCCTCCACTTT. Translated: CAWNLLSSYNSPLHF.

The chain carries TRBV5-1 and TRBJ2-5; 9 bases agree with TRBD1. Germline lookup yields CDR1 SGHRS and CDR2 YFSETQ. V shed 4 bases, J shed 0 bases, and the junction held 7 bases outside the gene matches. This CDR3 has 16 residues. For the CDR3, the DNA is TGCGCCAGCAGCCGGGTCGGGACAGGGTACCAAGAGACCCAGTACTTC. Protein: CASSRVGTGYQETQYF.

This clone has just one count. The rearrangement uses TRBV29-1 and TRBJ1-1, with no clear D. Looked up from germline, CDR1 is SQVTM and CDR2 is ANQGSEA. V lost 8 bases and J lost 4, with 14 bases in between. CDR3 size: 12 residues. CDR3 in amino acids: CSSLRDGTEAFF. DNA for the CDR3: TGCAGCTCTTTGAGGGATGGCACTGAAGCTTTCTTT. Supplemented by reference TRBV29-1 and TRBJ1-1, the full variable domain reads SAVISQKPSRDICQRGTSLTIQCQVDSQVTMMFWYRQQPGQSLTLIATANQGSEATYESGFVIDKFPISRPNLTFSTLTVSNMSPEDSSIYLCSSLRDGTEAFFGQGTRLTVV.